This TCR beta chain was identified during a study of T cell responses to AZD1222 COVID-19 vaccine. Combined were second doses at about 4 or about 12 weeks. J gave up 4 bases and V 7 bases, and 8 bases lay outside the gene matches. Germline V gene sequence: CDR1 SGHVS, CDR2 FQNEAQ. The CDR3 is made up of 16 amino acids. Notes on the study in general: Donors in the cohort were predominantly white British and more often female, and clonal diversity was possibly underestimated. The peak T cell response came first, and repertoires were sampled only after it.

In its sample, this clone was seen once. What it recognizes is unknown. Libraries were prepared by immunoSEQ multiplex PCR; TCRdb keeps only in-frame clonotypes and omits some of them. The sample lists under 150,000 clones, 90% occurring once. The chain joins TRBV7-8 to TRBJ2-2, with 11 bases lining up with TRBD2. This receptor was obtained from an adult who received the AZD1222 COVID-19 vaccine. Sequences were derived from peripheral blood, sampled 28 days after the second AZD1222 dose. CDR3 bases: TGTGCCAGCAAAGTGGGGGGGACTAGCGGCACCGGGGAGCTGTTTTTT. It translates to CASKVGGTSGTGELFF.